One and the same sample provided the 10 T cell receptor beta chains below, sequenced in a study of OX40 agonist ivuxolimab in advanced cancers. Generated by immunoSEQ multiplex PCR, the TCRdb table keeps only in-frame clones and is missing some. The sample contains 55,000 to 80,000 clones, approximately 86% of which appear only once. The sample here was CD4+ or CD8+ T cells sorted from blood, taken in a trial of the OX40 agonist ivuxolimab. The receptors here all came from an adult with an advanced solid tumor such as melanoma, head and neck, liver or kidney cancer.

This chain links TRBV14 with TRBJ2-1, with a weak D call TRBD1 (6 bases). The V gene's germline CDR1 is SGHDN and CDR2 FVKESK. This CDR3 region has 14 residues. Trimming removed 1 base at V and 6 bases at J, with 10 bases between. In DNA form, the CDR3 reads TGTGCCAGCAGCCAAGCCGGGACATTCAATGAGCAGTTCTTC. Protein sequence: CASSQAGTFNEQFF.

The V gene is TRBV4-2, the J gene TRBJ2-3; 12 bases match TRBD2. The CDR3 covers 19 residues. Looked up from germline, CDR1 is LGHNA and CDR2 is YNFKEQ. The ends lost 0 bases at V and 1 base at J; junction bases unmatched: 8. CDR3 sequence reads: CASSQDGGLAGWGTDTQYF. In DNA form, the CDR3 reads TGTGCCAGCAGCCAAGATGGCGGACTAGCGGGGTGGGGCACAGATACGCAGTATTTT.

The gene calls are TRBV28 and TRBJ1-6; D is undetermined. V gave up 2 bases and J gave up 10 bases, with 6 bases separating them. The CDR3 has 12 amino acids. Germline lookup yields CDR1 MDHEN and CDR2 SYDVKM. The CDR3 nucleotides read TGTGCCAGCAGTTTAGGCTCCTCACCCCTCCACTTT. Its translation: CASSLGSSPLHF.

The CDR3 here is CASSYQGTNTGELFF. CDR3 nucleotides: TGTGCCAGCAGTTACCAAGGGACGAACACCGGGGAGCTGTTTTTT. The rearrangement joins TRBV6-5 to TRBJ2-2; no firm D call. Germline V lookup: CDR1 MNHEY, CDR2 SVGAGI. Trimming took 2 bases from V and 0 from J, leaving 7 bases between them. The CDR3 is 15 residues long.

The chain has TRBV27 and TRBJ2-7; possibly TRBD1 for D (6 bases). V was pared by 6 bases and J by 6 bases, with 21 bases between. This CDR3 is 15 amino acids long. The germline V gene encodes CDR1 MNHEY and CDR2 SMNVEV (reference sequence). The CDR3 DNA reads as TGTGCCAGCAGGACCCTACAGGGTCTTTCGTTCGAGCAGTACTTC. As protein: CASRTLQGLSFEQYF.

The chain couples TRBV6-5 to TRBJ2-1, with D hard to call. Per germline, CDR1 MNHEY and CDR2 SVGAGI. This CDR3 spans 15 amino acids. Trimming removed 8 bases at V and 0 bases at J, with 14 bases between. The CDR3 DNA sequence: TGTGCCAGCTGGCGGCCTTCGGTCTCCTACAATGAGCAGTTCTTC. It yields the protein CASWRPSVSYNEQFF.

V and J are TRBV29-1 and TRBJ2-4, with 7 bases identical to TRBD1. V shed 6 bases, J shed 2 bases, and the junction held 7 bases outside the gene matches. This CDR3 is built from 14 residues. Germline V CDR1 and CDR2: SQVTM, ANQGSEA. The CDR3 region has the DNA TGCAGCGTATCCGGGACAGCCACCAAAAACATTCAGTACTTC. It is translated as CSVSGTATKNIQYF.

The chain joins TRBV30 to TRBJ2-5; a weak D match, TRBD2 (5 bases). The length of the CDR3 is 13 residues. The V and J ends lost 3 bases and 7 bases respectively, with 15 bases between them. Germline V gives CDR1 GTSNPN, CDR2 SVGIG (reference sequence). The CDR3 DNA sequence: TGTGCCTGGAGCCTAGACCTCCGGGGGACCCAGTACTTC. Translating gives CAWSLDLRGTQYF.

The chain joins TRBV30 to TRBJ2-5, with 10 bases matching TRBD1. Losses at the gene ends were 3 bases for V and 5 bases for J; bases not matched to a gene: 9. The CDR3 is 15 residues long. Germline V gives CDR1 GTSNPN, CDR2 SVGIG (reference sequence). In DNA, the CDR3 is TGTGCCTGGAGCGGAAGACAGGGGGCGGGGGAGACCCAGTACTTC. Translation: CAWSGRQGAGETQYF.

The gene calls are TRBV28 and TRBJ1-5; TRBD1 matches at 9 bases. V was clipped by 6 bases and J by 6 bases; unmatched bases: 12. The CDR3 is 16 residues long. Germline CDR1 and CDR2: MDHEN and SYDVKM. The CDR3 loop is CASRTGGTGISQPQHF. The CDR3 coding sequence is TGTGCCAGCAGAACAGGGGGCACGGGTATTAGTCAGCCCCAGCATTTT.